The rows below give T cell receptor beta chains drawn from one sample of a study of cytomegalovirus exposure and HLA in healthy donors. Sequenced by immunoSEQ multiplex PCR; TCRdb stores in-frame clones only, minus some. The sample shows 150,000 to 200,000 clones, roughly 80% of them seen only once. The sequenced sample was PBMCs. These receptors were taken from a man younger than 35 in good health and CMV-seropositive. Each CDR3 is given with its conserved first and last residue. Where a row states a size, it is once, few, many or the class of an expanded clone; other rows omit it.

clone_size: NA
j_call: TRBJ2-2
v_call: TRBV4-2
cdr3_aa: CASSQRAGLAGGNTGELFF

clone_size: few
j_call: TRBJ2-6
v_call: TRBV28
cdr3_aa: CASSLVGGTGANVLTF

clone_size: NA
j_call: TRBJ1-5
v_call: TRBV27
cdr3_aa: CASSLLPSSEPQHF

clone_size: few
j_call: TRBJ1-1
v_call: TRBV27
cdr3_aa: CASSARDRVLGTEAFF

clone_size: NA
j_call: TRBJ2-2
v_call: TRBV9
cdr3_aa: CASSVDSSGTGELFF

clone_size: once
j_call: TRBJ2-1
v_call: TRBV6-1
cdr3_aa: CASSARVNEQFF

clone_size: NA
j_call: TRBJ2-5
v_call: TRBV5-1
cdr3_aa: CASSLVGAAVETQYF

clone_size: NA
j_call: TRBJ2-1
v_call: TRBV6-6
cdr3_aa: CASRPPTSGIYNEQFF

clone_size: NA
j_call: TRBJ2-1
v_call: TRBV7-9
cdr3_aa: CASQGGSYNEQFF

clone_size: NA
j_call: TRBJ1-1
v_call: TRBV27
cdr3_aa: CASTKGGRRYTEAFF

clone_size: NA
j_call: TRBJ2-3
v_call: TRBV7-2
cdr3_aa: CASSQGDSGTDTQYF

clone_size: NA
j_call: TRBJ1-4
v_call: TRBV27
cdr3_aa: CASSLGSAGGGEKLFF

clone_size: NA
j_call: TRBJ1-2
v_call: TRBV18
cdr3_aa: CASSSGTDLYGYTF

clone_size: NA
j_call: TRBJ1-3
v_call: TRBV6-5
cdr3_aa: CASSYMGAQGGNTIYF

clone_size: NA
j_call: TRBJ1-1
v_call: TRBV6-5
cdr3_aa: CASRTGLSTEAFF

clone_size: NA
j_call: TRBJ1-4
v_call: TRBV5-1
cdr3_aa: CASSLVRGGGEKLFF

clone_size: NA
j_call: TRBJ2-2
v_call: TRBV9
cdr3_aa: CASSVELAGETGELFF

clone_size: once
j_call: TRBJ2-1
v_call: TRBV29-1
cdr3_aa: CSVEGRISGRAIYNEQFF

clone_size: NA
j_call: TRBJ2-2
v_call: TRBV4-2
cdr3_aa: CASSQEVADTGELFF

clone_size: few
j_call: TRBJ1-2
v_call: TRBV4-2
cdr3_aa: CASSQAGQGMEGYTF

clone_size: NA
j_call: TRBJ1-1
v_call: TRBV5-1
cdr3_aa: CASSLGQAAFF

clone_size: NA
j_call: TRBJ2-3
v_call: TRBV7-3
cdr3_aa: CASSSPPGQDTQYF

clone_size: NA
j_call: TRBJ2-7
v_call: TRBV7-9
cdr3_aa: CASSLGGGDASF

clone_size: NA
j_call: TRBJ2-1
v_call: TRBV2
cdr3_aa: CASIHPRDTLIGLYNEQFF

clone_size: NA
j_call: TRBJ1-1
v_call: TRBV2
cdr3_aa: CASSEALNTEAFF

clone_size: once
j_call: TRBJ2-1
v_call: TRBV20-1
cdr3_aa: CSAMAEGQFF

clone_size: NA
j_call: TRBJ2-3
v_call: TRBV7-2
cdr3_aa: CASSYPGLAGGSDTQYF

clone_size: once
j_call: TRBJ2-1
v_call: TRBV11-1
cdr3_aa: CASSPGLAGNNEQFF

clone_size: NA
j_call: TRBJ2-2
v_call: TRBV7-3
cdr3_aa: CASSLSGGSAGELFF